The 21 T cell receptor beta chains presented below share a single source sample, sequenced in a study of T-cell memory formation after mild COVID-19. TCRdb independently ran MiXCR on the 5' RACE reads; one entry per CDR3 protein. Of under 50,000 distinct CDR3 sequences listed, roughly a quarter are singletons. Sequencing used PBMCs or a T cell subset sorted from them (not recorded which). The receptor set was obtained from a man aged 18 to 30 who had mild COVID-19 (a few samples of this study predate the infection). Cell type and time point are not known.

This clonotype was seen at least ten times. The rearrangement joins TRBV20-1 to TRBJ2-2; TRBD2 aligns across 7 bases. The CDR3 consists of 17 residues. Germline-derived CDR1 and CDR2 are DFQATT and SNEGSKA (reference sequence). The V segment lost 0 bases and the J segment 0 bases; nucleotides outside the gene matches: 7. The CDR3, as DNA: TGCAGTGCTAGAGATGAAAAGCGGGGCCCGAACACCGGGGAGCTGTTTTTT. This translates into CSARDEKRGPNTGELFF.

The chain employs TRBV7-6 and TRBJ2-3, with D perhaps matching TRBD2 (5 bases). Trimming removed 10 bases from V and 5 bases from J, with 16 bases in between. CDR3 length equals 13 residues. CDR1 and CDR2 from the germline V gene are SGHVS and FNYEAQ. CDR3: CATSTGRGDTQYF. The CDR3, as DNA: TGTGCCACCTCGACTGGCCGGGGAGATACGCAGTATTTT.

This clonotype was seen more than once but under ten times. The chain recombines TRBV7-9 with TRBJ2-2, with D uncertain. V shed 3 bases and J shed 7 bases, with 15 bases lying between them. The V gene's germline CDR1 is SEHNR and CDR2 FQNEAQ (reference sequence). The CDR3 has 15 amino acids. The CDR3 is CASSFQDRYNGELFF. The DNA for the CDR3 is TGTGCCAGCAGCTTTCAGGACCGGTACAACGGGGAGCTGTTTTTT.

The genes are TRBV20-1 and TRBJ2-7, with 9 nucleotides matching TRBD1. In germline, CDR1 is DFQATT, CDR2 SNEGSKA (reference sequence). The trim removed 6 bases at V and 6 bases at J, leaving 9 bases unmatched. The CDR3 loop spans 13 amino acids. As DNA, the CDR3 is TGCAGTGCCAGCGAGGGGACAGGGATCGAGCAGTACGTC. This gives the protein CSASEGTGIEQYV.

This clonotype was detected a few times. The V and J genes are TRBV4-3 and TRBJ2-3, with TRBD2 identical over 10 bases. CDR1 is LGHNA, CDR2 YSLEER, per germline. The CDR3 extends over 18 amino acids. Unmatched junction bases numbered 11, after V lost 4 bases and J lost 1 base. The CDR3 coding sequence is TGCGCCAGCAGCCTCCACCAATCCGGGACTAGCGGCACAGATACGCAGTATTTT. As protein: CASSLHQSGTSGTDTQYF.

The table lists this clonotype with a few counts. The chain employs TRBV29-1 and TRBJ2-3, with TRBD1 matching 9 bases. Unmatched junction bases numbered 2, after V lost 6 bases and J lost 1 base. Germline lookup yields CDR1 SQVTM and CDR2 ANQGSEA. The CDR3 runs to 13 residues. CDR3 coding DNA: TGCAGCGTCGGGACAGGGCGCACAGATACGCAGTATTTT. As protein: CSVGTGRTDTQYF.

In this sample, this clonotype turned up many times. The chain carries TRBV7-2 and TRBJ2-5; 9 positions agree with TRBD2. Germline CDR1 is SGHTA and CDR2 is FQGNSA. There are 15 residues in the CDR3. V shed 2 bases, J shed 5 bases, and the junction held 6 bases outside the gene matches. The CDR3 sequence: CASSLLAGGRETQYF. Here the CDR3 DNA reads TGTGCCAGCAGCTTATTGGCGGGGGGGCGGGAGACCCAGTACTTC.

The sample holds a few counts of this clonotype. V and J are TRBV6-6 and TRBJ2-7, with D tentatively TRBD2 (5 bases). V gave up 0 bases and J gave up 6 bases, with 12 bases separating them. Germline-derived CDR1 and CDR2 are MNHNY and SVGAGI (reference sequence). The CDR3 totals 14 residues. The CDR3 coding sequence is TGTGCCAGCAGTTACTCGGCTAGCCGGTCCGAGCAGTACTTC. Amino acid sequence: CASSYSASRSEQYF.

This clonotype was seen more than once but under ten times. V usage is TRBV7-2 and J usage is TRBJ2-3, with 7 bases identical to TRBD2. Germline V CDR1 and CDR2: SGHTA, FQGNSA. With 2 bases clipped from V and 4 bases from J, the junction kept 6 bases outside the gene matches. This CDR3 has 15 amino acids. CDR3 sequence reads: CASSLSGGRADTQYF. The CDR3 nucleotides are TGTGCCAGCAGCTTATCCGGGGGGAGGGCAGATACGCAGTATTTT.

A few counts support this clonotype. The chain is built from TRBV7-9 and TRBJ2-6; D gene uncertain. The V gene's germline CDR1 is SEHNR and CDR2 FQNEAQ (reference sequence). The CDR3 loop spans 15 amino acids. Trimming took 2 bases from V and 2 from J, leaving 7 bases between them. Here the CDR3 reads CASSLMETGANVLTF. The CDR3 nucleotides read TGTGCCAGCAGCTTAATGGAGACTGGGGCCAACGTCCTGACTTTC.

The V gene is TRBV11-2, the J gene TRBJ2-1; TRBD2 matches at 7 bases. From germline, CDR1 is SGHAT and CDR2 FQNNGV. The CDR3 totals 16 residues. V trimming: 6 bases; J trimming: 1 base; junction bases outside the gene matches: 9. CDR3 in amino acids: CASSRSGVLSYNEQFF. For the CDR3, the DNA is TGTGCCAGCAGTCGCAGCGGGGTGCTGTCCTACAATGAGCAGTTCTTC.

This clonotype was recorded at least ten times. The V gene is TRBV4-2, the J gene TRBJ2-7, with a tentative D call TRBD2 (6 bases). Germline loops: CDR1 LGHNA, CDR2 YNFKEQ. V was shortened by 6 bases and J by 3 bases, with 18 bases between the two germline ends. CDR3 length equals 15 residues. The CDR3 sequence is CASSRLTGLHYEQYF. The CDR3 DNA is TGTGCCAGCAGTCGATTGACGGGACTCCACTACGAGCAGTACTTC.

This chain uses TRBV20-1 with TRBJ2-1, with 9 nucleotides matching TRBD1. This CDR3 region has 12 residues. The germline CDR1 and CDR2 sequences are DFQATT and SNEGSKA (reference sequence). The CDR3 sequence: CSVDRGYNEQFF. The CDR3, as DNA: TGCAGCGTGGACAGGGGATACAATGAGCAGTTCTTC.

This clonotype was detected a few times. The V call is TRBV28, the J call TRBJ2-7, with 7 positions matching TRBD1. This CDR3 contains 13 residues. V was clipped by 8 bases and J by 2 bases; unmatched bases: 6. Looked up from germline, CDR1 is MDHEN and CDR2 is SYDVKM. The CDR3 region has the DNA TGTGCCAGCTCCGACAGGGTGACCTACGAGCAGTACGTC. Its translation is CASSDRVTYEQYV.

V usage is TRBV4-3 and J usage is TRBJ1-6, with D perhaps TRBD1 (5 bases). CDR1 and CDR2 (germline): LGHNA, YSLEER. Trimming took off 2 bases at V and 0 bases at J, with 8 bases between the two ends. The CDR3 totals 16 residues. The CDR3 DNA reads as TGCGCCAGCAGCCAAAGGGGTAGCTCCTATAATTCACCCCTCCACTTT. It encodes CASSQRGSSYNSPLHF.

The V and J genes are TRBV5-1 and TRBJ2-7; D tentatively reads TRBD1 or TRBD2 (6 bases each). The CDR3 is 16 residues long. The germline V gene encodes CDR1 SGHRS and CDR2 YFSETQ. Between the trimmed V and J ends, which lost 9 bases and 0 bases, there was a span of 22 bases. The CDR3 sequence: CATPGGEFPTSYEQYF. The CDR3 nucleotides are TGCGCCACCCCCGGGGGCGAGTTTCCCACCTCCTACGAGCAGTACTTC.

This clonotype was picked up a small number of times. The V call is TRBV5-1, the J call TRBJ2-7; possible D gene TRBD1, 5 bases. The V and J ends lost 0 bases and 3 bases respectively, with 7 bases between them. From germline, CDR1 is SGHRS and CDR2 YFSETQ. The CDR3 runs 13 residues. CDR3: CASSLGQYYEQYV. The CDR3 coding sequence is TGCGCCAGCAGCTTGGGACAGTACTACGAGCAGTACGTC.

This clonotype appeared a few times. The rearrangement joins TRBV6-6 to TRBJ2-1; 9 nucleotides line up with TRBD2. Trimming cost V 6 bases and J 6 bases; bases outside gene matches: 12. The CDR3 length is 16 residues. The germline CDR1 and CDR2 sequences are MNHNY and SVGAGI (reference sequence). The CDR3 spells CASSELGGGVVNEQFF. CDR3 bases: TGTGCCAGCAGCGAGCTTGGCGGGGGGGTGGTCAATGAGCAGTTCTTC.

The CDR3 region has the DNA TGTGCCAGCAGTTTAGGGGCGGCAGATACGCAGTATTTT. It encodes CASSLGAADTQYF. The rearrangement joins TRBV27 to TRBJ2-3; possible D gene TRBD1, 5 bases. CDR3 size: 13 residues. The V and J ends lost 2 bases and 4 bases respectively, with 7 bases between them. Germline CDR1 reads MNHEY; CDR2 reads SMNVEV (reference sequence).

This clonotype has just a few counts. V gene TRBV6-1 combines with J gene TRBJ2-3; the D is unclear. The V end was cut by 3 bases, the J end by 2 bases, with 12 bases between. CDR3 length: 15 amino acids. Germline V gene lookup returns CDR1 MNHNS and CDR2 SASEGT. The CDR3: CASSDGQAHTDTQYF. The CDR3 bases are TGTGCCAGCAGTGACGGGCAGGCCCACACAGATACGCAGTATTTT.

V usage is TRBV7-2 and J usage is TRBJ1-5; D not resolved. V was shortened by 3 bases and J by 11 bases, with 11 bases between the two germline ends. Germline CDR1 is SGHTA and CDR2 is FQGNSA. The CDR3 runs 12 residues. The CDR3 reads CASSFGSAAQHF. The CDR3 nucleotides read TGTGCCAGCAGCTTCGGATCAGCAGCCCAGCATTTT. The variable domain in full, completed from reference TRBV7-2 and TRBJ1-5, reads GAGVSQSPSNKVTEKGKDVELRCDPISGHTALYWYRQSLGQGLEFLIYFQGNSAPDKSGLPSDRFSAERTGGSVSTLTIQRTQQEDSAVYLCASSFGSAAQHFGDGTRLSIL.